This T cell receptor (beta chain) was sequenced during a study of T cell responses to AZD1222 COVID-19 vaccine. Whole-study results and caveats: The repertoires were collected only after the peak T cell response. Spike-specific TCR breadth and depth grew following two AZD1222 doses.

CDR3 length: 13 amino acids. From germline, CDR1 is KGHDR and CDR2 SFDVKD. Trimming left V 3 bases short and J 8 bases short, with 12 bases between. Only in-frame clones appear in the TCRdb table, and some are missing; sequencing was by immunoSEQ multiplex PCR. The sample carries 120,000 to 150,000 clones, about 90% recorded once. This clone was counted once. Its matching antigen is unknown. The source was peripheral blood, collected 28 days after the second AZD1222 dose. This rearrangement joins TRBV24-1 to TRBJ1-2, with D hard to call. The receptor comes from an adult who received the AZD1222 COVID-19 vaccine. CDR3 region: CATSDQALSGYTF. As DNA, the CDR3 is TGTGCCACCAGTGATCAGGCCCTTAGCGGCTACACCTTC.